Listed below are T cell receptor beta chains from one sample, sequenced in a study of graft-versus-host responses after intestinal transplantation. Data came from immunoSEQ multiplex PCR; TCRdb stores just in-frame clones and leaves some out. The table shows about 90,000 clones, with roughly 92% occurring only once. These receptors' antigens are unknown. The sample was unstimulated CD4+ T cells sorted from spleen or lymph node cells, taken before intestinal transplant. Every receptor here comes from a human donor who received an intestinal transplant. The CDR3 runs from the conserved cysteine through the conserved F or W. Each record gives: CDR3 DNA, CDR3 protein, V gene, D gene, clone size, J gene. The D gene is left open where the match is weak. The size of a clone is reported for some rows only, either as once, few or many, or as a class for expanded clones.

cdr3_nt: TGCGCCAGCAGCTTGGATGGGACAGGGGGCTACGAGCAGTACTTC
cdr3_aa: CASSLDGTGGYEQYF
v_call: TRBV5-1
d_call: TRBD1
clone_size: NA
j_call: TRBJ2-7

cdr3_nt: TGTGCCAGCAGCTCTATGTCCGGGGCCCTGTTGGTTAATGAGCAGTTCTTC
cdr3_aa: CASSSMSGALLVNEQFF
v_call: TRBV7-6
d_call: NA
clone_size: NA
j_call: TRBJ2-1

cdr3_nt: TGTGCCAGTAGTAAACCGGGGGGGGACACTGAAGCTTTCTTT
cdr3_aa: CASSKPGGDTEAFF
v_call: TRBV19
d_call: NA
clone_size: NA
j_call: TRBJ1-1

cdr3_nt: TGTGCCAGCTCACCGGGACAGACAACCTACAATGAGCAGTTCTTC
cdr3_aa: CASSPGQTTYNEQFF
v_call: TRBV18
d_call: TRBD1
clone_size: NA
j_call: TRBJ2-1

cdr3_nt: TGTGCCAGCGACAAAACTACTATCGCAGATACGCAGTATTTT
cdr3_aa: CASDKTTIADTQYF
v_call: TRBV7-8
d_call: NA
clone_size: NA
j_call: TRBJ2-3

cdr3_nt: TGTGCCAGCAGCTTGGGACAGGCGCTAGGCTATGGCTACACCTTC
cdr3_aa: CASSLGQALGYGYTF
v_call: TRBV5-6
d_call: NA
clone_size: NA
j_call: TRBJ1-2

cdr3_nt: TGTGCCTGCAGGCGGGGACTACTAACCTACGAGCAGTACTTC
cdr3_aa: CACRRGLLTYEQYF
v_call: TRBV28
d_call: TRBD2
clone_size: NA
j_call: TRBJ2-7

cdr3_nt: TGTGCCAGCAGTGACAGTTTCGGGGGCTCAACTGAAGCTTTCTTT
cdr3_aa: CASSDSFGGSTEAFF
v_call: TRBV6-1
d_call: NA
clone_size: NA
j_call: TRBJ1-1

cdr3_nt: TGTGCCAGCAGCCCAAGAGGGACAGGGGGAGATACGCAGTATTTT
cdr3_aa: CASSPRGTGGDTQYF
v_call: TRBV6-5
d_call: TRBD1
clone_size: NA
j_call: TRBJ2-3

cdr3_nt: TGTGCCAGCAGTTTAGCCGGGACTAGCGGGAGGGCCAGACGGGGCGAGCAGTACTTC
cdr3_aa: CASSLAGTSGRARRGEQYF
v_call: TRBV28
d_call: TRBD2
clone_size: NA
j_call: TRBJ2-7

cdr3_nt: TGTGCCAGTAGTAGTGGACTGCCATACACAGATACGCAGTATTTT
cdr3_aa: CASSSGLPYTDTQYF
v_call: TRBV19
d_call: NA
clone_size: NA
j_call: TRBJ2-3

cdr3_nt: TGTGCCAGGATTCACAGGGGTAAAACCTACGAGCAGTACTTC
cdr3_aa: CARIHRGKTYEQYF
v_call: TRBV27
d_call: TRBD1
clone_size: once
j_call: TRBJ2-7

cdr3_nt: TGCGCCAGCAGCTTGATAACAGGGATAAGAACCGGGGAGCTGTTTTTT
cdr3_aa: CASSLITGIRTGELFF
v_call: TRBV5-1
d_call: NA
clone_size: NA
j_call: TRBJ2-2

cdr3_nt: TGTGCCAGCAGCCAGACAGGGGGCGGGCAGCCCCAGCATTTT
cdr3_aa: CASSQTGGGQPQHF
v_call: TRBV4-2
d_call: TRBD1
clone_size: NA
j_call: TRBJ1-5

cdr3_nt: TGTGCCAGCAGCTTACCGCCGGGACGGGCAAATGAAAAACTGTTTTTT
cdr3_aa: CASSLPPGRANEKLFF
v_call: TRBV7-6
d_call: NA
clone_size: NA
j_call: TRBJ1-4